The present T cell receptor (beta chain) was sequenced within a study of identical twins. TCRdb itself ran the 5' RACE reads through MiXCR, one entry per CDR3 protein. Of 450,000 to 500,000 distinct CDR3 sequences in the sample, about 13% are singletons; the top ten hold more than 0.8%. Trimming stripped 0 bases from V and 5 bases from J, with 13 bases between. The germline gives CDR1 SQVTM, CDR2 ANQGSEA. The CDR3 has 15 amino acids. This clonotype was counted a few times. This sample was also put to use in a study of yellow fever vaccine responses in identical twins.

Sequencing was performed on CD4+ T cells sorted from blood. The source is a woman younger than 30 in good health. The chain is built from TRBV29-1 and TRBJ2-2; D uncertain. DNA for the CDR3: TGCAGCGTTGAAGATACGGCAGTGTTGACCGGGGAGCTGTTTTTT. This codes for CSVEDTAVLTGELFF.